The 12 T cell receptor beta chains below come from one sample, sequenced in a study of T cells in lung cancer brain metastases. The assay was immunoSEQ multiplex PCR, and TCRdb's table has in-frame clones only and misses some. Here the sample spans about 2,500 clones, about 92% being singletons. Material for sequencing was tumor tissue from the primary lung tumor. Receptors were obtained from a man aged 65-85 years with non-small cell lung cancer.

This chain joins TRBV30 and TRBJ1-5, with D perhaps matching TRBD1 (5 bases). CDR3 length: 16 amino acids. The germline V and J ends were trimmed by 0 bases and 2 bases, with 14 bases remaining between them. From germline, CDR1 is GTSNPN and CDR2 SVGIG (reference sequence). CDR3 residues: CAWSVLRGEGNQPQHF. CDR3 coding DNA: TGTGCCTGGAGTGTACTAAGGGGCGAGGGCAATCAGCCCCAGCATTTT.

This clone was picked up one time. This CDR3 is CASSFPQTGRAYNEQFF. CDR3 in DNA: TGTGCCAGCAGTTTTCCCCAGACAGGGAGGGCCTACAATGAGCAGTTCTTC. V usage is TRBV28 and J usage is TRBJ2-1; either TRBD1 or TRBD2 may fit D (7 bases each). The germline gives CDR1 MDHEN, CDR2 SYDVKM. V lost 3 bases, J lost 2 bases, and 17 bases lay in between. The CDR3 is 17 amino acids.

The gene calls are TRBV11-1 and TRBJ1-1, with D unclear. Trimming stripped 1 base from V and 2 bases from J, with 5 bases between. There are 13 residues in the CDR3. CDR1 and CDR2 (germline): SGHAT, FQDESV (reference sequence). CDR3 sequence reads: CASSLEGNTEAFF. Written as DNA, the CDR3 is TGTGCCAGCAGCTTAGAAGGAAACACTGAAGCTTTCTTT.

The chain recombines TRBV7-3 with TRBJ2-7; D not certain. Per the germline V gene, CDR1 is SGHTA and CDR2 is FQGTGA. V lost 5 bases, J lost 2 bases, and 10 bases lay in between. This CDR3 region has 13 residues. CDR3 nucleotides: TGTGCCAGCAGCCCCGGTTACACCTACGAGCAGTACTTC. Its translation: CASSPGYTYEQYF.

The chain couples TRBV11-1 to TRBJ2-4; a weak D match, TRBD1 (7 bases). With 5 bases removed from V and 8 bases from J, the gap between germline ends came to 13 bases. The germline gives CDR1 SGHAT, CDR2 FQDESV (reference sequence). The CDR3 sequence is 13 residues long. As DNA, the CDR3 is TGTGCCAGCAGCCGACAGGGCGGGGACATTCAGTACTTC. Encoded protein: CASSRQGGDIQYF.

V usage is TRBV29-1 and J usage is TRBJ2-2; D not certain. CDR3 length: 12 amino acids. Between the trimmed V and J ends, which lost 4 bases and 5 bases, there was a span of 8 bases. Germline CDR1 SQVTM, CDR2 ANQGSEA. In DNA form, the CDR3 reads TGCAGCGTTGGGGCCTTGACCGGGGAGCTGTTTTTT. Its protein product is CSVGALTGELFF.

This chain links TRBV11-2 with TRBJ1-4; TRBD1 agrees at 8 bases. J gave up 7 bases and V 4 bases, and 5 bases lay outside the gene matches. This CDR3 contains 14 residues. Per germline, CDR1 SGHAT and CDR2 FQNNGV. Here the CDR3 reads CASSYQGAAEKLFF. Written as DNA, the CDR3 is TGTGCCAGCAGCTATCAGGGGGCGGCTGAAAAACTGTTTTTT.

This clone turned up a few times. The chain recombines TRBV9 with TRBJ2-1; TRBD2 aligns across 7 bases. Per germline, CDR1 SGDLS and CDR2 YYNGEE. V was clipped by 2 bases and J by 5 bases; unmatched bases: 7. The CDR3 consists of 15 residues. The CDR3 nucleotides are TGTGCCAGCAGCGTCCTTGGACTAGTTGACAATGAGCAGTTCTTC. Protein product: CASSVLGLVDNEQFF.

The chain carries TRBV6-5 and TRBJ2-7, with D possibly being TRBD1 or TRBD2 (5 bases each). Germline CDR1 reads MNHEY; CDR2 reads SVGAGI. With 0 bases removed from V and 6 bases from J, the gap between germline ends came to 12 bases. This CDR3 region has 14 residues. The CDR3 DNA follows: TGTGCCAGCAGTTACTCGAGGGGCCGTACCGAGCAGTACTTC. Protein product: CASSYSRGRTEQYF.

The chain joins TRBV7-3 to TRBJ2-3; 13 bases fit TRBD2. The germline V gene encodes CDR1 SGHTA and CDR2 FQGTGA. V gave up 5 bases and J gave up 3 bases; unmatched junction bases: 2. There are 15 residues in the CDR3. CDR3 in amino acids: CASSKLAGGTDTQYF. CDR3 nucleotide sequence: TGTGCCAGCAGCAAACTAGCGGGAGGGACAGATACGCAGTATTTT.

The gene calls are TRBV6-6 and TRBJ2-2; 8 bases agree with TRBD1. With 5 bases clipped from V and 1 base from J, the junction kept 3 bases outside the gene matches. CDR1 is MNHNY, CDR2 SVGAGI, per germline (reference sequence). This CDR3 is built from 15 residues. This chain's CDR3 is CASSLGQGNTGELFF. The CDR3 DNA follows: TGTGCCAGCAGTCTCGGACAGGGGAACACCGGGGAGCTGTTTTTT.

The CDR3 reads CASSPVHTEAFF. CDR3 sequence (DNA): TGTGCCAGCAGCCCGGTCCACACTGAAGCTTTCTTT. The rearrangement links TRBV11-2 to TRBJ1-1, with D unresolved. Germline V gene sequence: CDR1 SGHAT, CDR2 FQNNGV. CDR3 length equals 12 residues. V was cut by 5 bases and J by 3 bases, with 7 bases left in between.